Each of the 25 T cell receptor beta chains below was sequenced from the same sample in a study of OX40 agonist ivuxolimab in advanced cancers. Profiled with immunoSEQ multiplex PCR; TCRdb holds only in-frame clones, not every one. The sample carries about 36,000 clones, approximately 80% recorded once. The material sequenced was CD4+ or CD8+ T cells sorted from blood, taken in a trial of the OX40 agonist ivuxolimab. These receptors were collected from an adult with an advanced solid tumor such as melanoma, head and neck, liver or kidney cancer.

V gene TRBV6-4 combines with J gene TRBJ1-4, with 7 nucleotides matching TRBD1. This CDR3 comprises 15 residues. Germline V gene sequence: CDR1 MRHNA, CDR2 SNTAGT. V was pared by 7 bases and J by 3 bases, with 8 bases of the junction left unmatched. Here the CDR3 DNA reads TGTGCCAGCATTAGGCAGGGGGGAGCTAATGAAAAACTGTTTTTT. It translates to CASIRQGGANEKLFF.

The chain is built from TRBV9 and TRBJ2-1; D gene ambiguous. The CDR3 consists of 16 residues. The V end lost 0 bases, the J end lost 0 bases, and 10 bases lay between the germline ends. Germline V gene data show CDR1 as SGDLS and CDR2 as YYNGEE. The CDR3 DNA reads TGTGCCAGCAGCGTAGATATGGCTAGCTCCTACAATGAGCAGTTCTTC. Translating gives CASSVDMASSYNEQFF.

The chain is built from TRBV10-3 and TRBJ2-5; the D gene is possibly TRBD2 (6 bases). CDR1 ENHRY and CDR2 SYGVKD come from the germline V gene. The CDR3 has 15 amino acids. V was clipped by 4 bases and J by 1 base, with 13 bases between them. DNA for the CDR3: TGTGCCATCAGTGGGGAGGCGGGTTCCCAAGAGACCCAGTACTTC. Amino acids: CAISGEAGSQETQYF.

This chain connects TRBV2 to TRBJ1-2; D gene ambiguous. This CDR3 has 13 residues. Per the germline V gene, CDR1 is SNHLY and CDR2 is FYNNEI. V dropped 4 bases and J dropped 2 bases, with 8 bases sitting between them. The DNA of the CDR3 is TGTGCCAGCAGTGCTGGCAGAAACTATGGCTACACCTTC. Translated: CASSAGRNYGYTF.

The rearrangement joins TRBV9 to TRBJ2-1, with a possible D match to TRBD2 (7 bases). This CDR3 is built from 17 residues. The germline V gene has CDR1 SGDLS and CDR2 YYNGEE. Trimming stripped 4 bases from V and 4 bases from J, with 21 bases between. This CDR3 is CASSSRPGGAGYNEQFF. In nucleotides, the CDR3 is TGTGCCAGCAGCTCCCGGCCGGGGGGCGCAGGTTACAATGAGCAGTTCTTC.

The rearrangement links TRBV6-1 to TRBJ2-7; tentatively, D is TRBD1 (6 bases). CDR3 length: 12 amino acids. In germline, CDR1 is MNHNS, CDR2 SASEGT. Trimming stripped 6 bases from V and 5 bases from J, with 11 bases between. CDR3 nucleotide sequence: TGTGCCAGCAGACAGGGTGCCAACGAGCAGTACTTC. Translated, it gives CASRQGANEQYF.

The V call is TRBV14, the J call TRBJ1-2; the D is unclear. V was cut by 1 base and J by 4 bases, with 7 bases left in between. Germline CDR1 SGHDN, CDR2 FVKESK. This CDR3 has 13 residues. CDR3 coding DNA: TGTGCCAGCAGCCAAGGAACGGCCTATGGCTACACCTTC. This translates into CASSQGTAYGYTF.

V gene TRBV28 combines with J gene TRBJ2-1, with no clear D. The CDR3 has 11 residues. Per germline, CDR1 MDHEN and CDR2 SYDVKM. Trimming left V 2 bases short and J 6 bases short, with 2 bases between. CDR3 sequence (DNA): TGTGCCAGCAGTTTAGGCAATGAGCAGTTCTTC. Amino acid sequence: CASSLGNEQFF.

The V and J genes are TRBV5-1 and TRBJ2-3; D uncertain. CDR1 and CDR2 from the germline V gene are SGHRS and YFSETQ. Trimming stripped 2 bases from V and 2 bases from J, with 12 bases between. The CDR3 consists of 15 residues. CDR3 sequence reads: CASSFKGSTTDTQYF. The CDR3 nucleotides read TGCGCCAGCAGCTTTAAAGGCAGCACCACAGATACGCAGTATTTT.

The V and J genes are TRBV5-1 and TRBJ1-1; D gene ambiguous. This CDR3 is built from 14 residues. Germline loops: CDR1 SGHRS, CDR2 YFSETQ. Deletions cut 2 bases from V and 1 base from J, with 9 bases between. CDR3 region: CASSLNSANTEAFF. DNA of the CDR3: TGCGCCAGCAGCTTAAATTCCGCGAACACTGAAGCTTTCTTT.

This clone was seen only a few times. This chain uses TRBV6-6 with TRBJ2-4; TRBD2 aligns across 13 bases. CDR3 length: 14 amino acids. Germline CDR1 and CDR2: MNHNY and SVGAGI (reference sequence). After removal of 7 bases from V and 7 bases from J, the junction contained 4 bases not matched to a gene. CDR3 DNA: TGTGCCAGCACGACTAGCGGGGGGCAGAACATTCAGTACTTC. Its translation: CASTTSGGQNIQYF.

The V call is TRBV10-3, the J call TRBJ1-1, with TRBD1 matching 9 bases. With 8 bases clipped from V and 4 bases from J, the junction kept 11 bases outside the gene matches. The CDR3 contains 15 residues. Germline CDR1 ENHRY, CDR2 SYGVKD. CDR3 DNA sequence: TGTGCCATCGTCAAGGACAGGGGTGTAGGCACTGAAGCTTTCTTT. It specifies CAIVKDRGVGTEAFF.

V and J are TRBV7-8 and TRBJ2-7, with 7 bases aligning to TRBD2. CDR1 and CDR2 (germline): SGHVS, FQNEAQ. V lost 2 bases, J lost 5 bases, and 6 bases stayed unmatched. This CDR3 spans 14 amino acids. In DNA form, the CDR3 reads TGTGCCAGCAGCTTATCCAGGACTAGTCACGAGCAGTACGTC. Amino acid sequence: CASSLSRTSHEQYV.

The V call is TRBV7-6, the J call TRBJ2-5; TRBD1 matches 9 bases. With 2 bases clipped from V and 5 bases from J, the junction kept 9 bases outside the gene matches. Germline-derived CDR1 and CDR2 are SGHVS and FNYEAQ. The CDR3 spans 16 residues. This CDR3 is CASSLLRQGVRETQYF. In DNA form, the CDR3 reads TGTGCCAGCAGCTTACTAAGACAGGGGGTCAGGGAGACCCAGTACTTC.

The rearrangement joins TRBV2 to TRBJ1-2, with 8 positions matching TRBD1. CDR3 size: 13 residues. The trim removed 5 bases at V and 4 bases at J, leaving 3 bases unmatched. Germline CDR1 is SNHLY and CDR2 is FYNNEI. CDR3 in DNA: TGTGCCAGCAGTATAACAGGGGGCTATGGCTACACCTTC. Encoded protein: CASSITGGYGYTF.

In its sample, this clone was seen once. The chain employs TRBV7-9 and TRBJ2-5; no clear D gene. Germline V gene sequence: CDR1 SEHNR, CDR2 FQNEAQ (reference sequence). The CDR3 has 13 amino acids. Trimming stripped 5 bases from V and 5 bases from J, with 12 bases between. The CDR3 DNA reads TGTGCCAGCAGCCAAGAAGTCGCCGAGACCCAGTACTTC. This encodes CASSQEVAETQYF.

The chain joins TRBV5-5 to TRBJ1-5, with 8 bases identical to TRBD1. Germline trimming cut 4 bases from V and 6 bases from J; bases unmatched to any gene: 3. The germline V gene encodes CDR1 SGHKS and CDR2 YYEKEE (reference sequence). The CDR3 spans 13 residues. The CDR3 DNA reads as TGTGCCAGCAGCCCGGACAGGGTTCAGCCCCAGCATTTT. Translating it yields CASSPDRVQPQHF.

This clone was detected a few times. This rearrangement joins TRBV4-1 to TRBJ1-5; D is ambiguous. V dropped 4 bases and J dropped 1 base, with 8 bases sitting between them. This CDR3 spans 14 amino acids. The V gene's germline CDR1 is MGHRA and CDR2 YSYEKL. The CDR3 DNA reads TGCGCCAGCAGCCCGGACGGGAGCAATCAGCCCCAGCATTTT. Encoded protein: CASSPDGSNQPQHF.

This clone has only one observation. The gene calls are TRBV7-9 and TRBJ1-1, with D unclear. Germline CDR1 SEHNR, CDR2 FQNEAQ (reference sequence). The V gene lost 5 bases and the J gene lost 7 bases, with 14 bases spanning the gap. CDR3 length equals 13 residues. The CDR3 DNA reads as TGTGCCAGCAGCCTCCTTCGAGGCTATGAAGCTTTCTTT. Protein: CASSLLRGYEAFF.

The rearrangement joins TRBV2 to TRBJ1-4; tentative D call: TRBD1 (5 bases). The CDR3 covers 14 residues. Trimming removed 5 bases from V and 1 base from J, with 8 bases in between. From germline, CDR1 is SNHLY and CDR2 FYNNEI. Here the CDR3 DNA reads TGTGCCAGCAGTTGGGGCGTAACTAATGAAAAACTGTTTTTT. Translating gives CASSWGVTNEKLFF.

The V and J genes are TRBV7-9 and TRBJ2-5; 12 bases agree with TRBD2. The trim removed 0 bases at V and 3 bases at J, leaving 8 bases unmatched. The CDR3 spans 18 residues. The germline V gene has CDR1 SEHNR and CDR2 FQNEAQ (reference sequence). For the CDR3, the DNA is TGTGCCAGCAGCTTAGCGCTGTGGGCTAGCGGGGGGGAAGAGACCCAGTACTTC. Its translation: CASSLALWASGGEETQYF.

The genes are TRBV5-1 and TRBJ2-1; D remains unclear. The CDR3 length is 12 residues. Trimming cost V 5 bases and J 5 bases, with 8 bases left between them. In germline, CDR1 is SGHRS, CDR2 YFSETQ. The CDR3 DNA sequence: TGCGCCAGCAGATCAGTGAACAATGAGCAGTTCTTC. This encodes CASRSVNNEQFF.

CDR3 DNA sequence: TGTGCCAGCACATCCTCGCCGTCCTACGAGCAGTACTTC. Translated, it gives CASTSSPSYEQYF. This chain connects TRBV2 to TRBJ2-7; D not resolved. Germline CDR1 and CDR2: SNHLY and FYNNEI. The ends were cut back, 7 bases at V and 1 base at J, with 11 bases in the middle. The CDR3 sequence is 13 residues long.

The rearrangement links TRBV2 to TRBJ2-1; the D is unclear. Between the trimmed V and J ends, which lost 2 bases and 3 bases, there was a span of 14 bases. This CDR3 region has 16 residues. Germline V lookup: CDR1 SNHLY, CDR2 FYNNEI. The CDR3 sequence is CASSENWRKFYNEQFF. The CDR3 DNA reads TGTGCCAGCAGTGAAAACTGGCGGAAGTTCTACAATGAGCAGTTCTTC.

The CDR3 coding sequence is TGCGCCAGCAGAGGGGAAAGGGACACTGAAGCTTTCTTT. As protein: CASRGERDTEAFF. J is TRBJ1-1 and V is TRBV5-1, with D perhaps matching TRBD1 (5 bases). CDR3 length: 13 amino acids. Trimming removed 5 bases from V and 3 bases from J, with 11 bases in between. Germline loops: CDR1 SGHRS, CDR2 YFSETQ.